This is a list of T cell receptor beta chains from one sample in a study of T cell responses to AZD1222 COVID-19 vaccine. This table comes from immunoSEQ multiplex PCR, and its TCRdb copy is limited to in-frame clones, with some not included. The sample lists about 79,000 clones, 70% to 90% occurring once. This specimen was peripheral blood, taken on day 0 of AZD1222 vaccination. The receptors stem from an adult in good health. CDR3s include the opening cysteine and the closing phenylalanine or tryptophan. Each record gives: V gene, J gene, clone size, D gene, CDR3 protein, CDR3 DNA. The D gene is left open where the match is weak. The listing skips clone size in some rows; elsewhere it reads once, few, many or a size class.

TRBV10-2	TRBJ1-1	NA	TRBD1	CASSESILDRGMNTEAFF	TGCGCCAGCAGTGAGTCGATTTTGGACAGGGGGATGAACACTGAAGCTTTCTTT
TRBV6-5	TRBJ1-1	few	TRBD1	CASRGLDRATEAFF	TGTGCCAGCAGAGGCTTGGACAGGGCCACTGAAGCTTTCTTT
TRBV7-9	TRBJ2-1	NA	TRBD1	CASSLSGQGVNEQFF	TGTGCCAGCAGCTTATCGGGACAGGGTGTCAATGAGCAGTTCTTC
TRBV25-1	TRBJ1-6	NA	NA	CASSSPGDSPLHF	TGTGCCAGCAGTTCTCCCGGAGACTCACCCCTCCACTTT
TRBV28	TRBJ2-1	NA	TRBD1	CASSITGEIYNEQFF	TGTGCCAGCAGTATAACAGGGGAGATTTACAATGAGCAGTTCTTC
TRBV3-1/TRBV3-2	TRBJ1-2	once	TRBD1	CASSPGGGASYGYTF	TGTGCCAGCAGCCCCGGAGGGGGCGCGAGCTATGGCTACACCTTC
TRBV6-4	TRBJ2-1	NA	TRBD2	CASSEEAGKGNEQFF	TGTGCCAGCAGTGAGGAAGCGGGGAAGGGCAATGAGCAGTTCTTC
TRBV19	TRBJ1-5	NA	TRBD1	CASRASGGVGQPQHF	TGTGCCAGTAGAGCTTCAGGGGGGGTGGGTCAGCCCCAGCATTTT
TRBV14	TRBJ2-1	NA	NA	CASSRGTGGYNEQFF	TGTGCCAGCAGCCGGGGGACTGGTGGTTACAATGAGCAGTTCTTC
TRBV5-6	TRBJ2-7	NA	NA	CASSQTPGNSRSEQYF	TGTGCCAGCAGCCAAACCCCGGGGAACTCGAGGAGCGAGCAGTACTTC
TRBV19	TRBJ1-5	few	NA	CASSMEGDQPQHF	TGTGCCAGTAGTATGGAGGGGGATCAGCCCCAGCATTTT
TRBV2	TRBJ2-5	NA	NA	CASSDFGGPETQYF	TGTGCCAGCAGTGATTTCGGGGGGCCAGAGACCCAGTACTTC
TRBV14	TRBJ1-4	medium-sized	TRBD1	CASSQVAPNDRVGRKGEKLFF	TGTGCCAGCAGCCAAGTTGCCCCAAATGACAGGGTCGGCCGTAAGGGGGAAAAACTGTTTTTT
TRBV21-1	TRBJ1-5	NA	NA	CATTGPGTNQPQHF	TGTGCCACCACCGGCCCCGGGACCAATCAGCCCCAGCATTTT
TRBV6-5	TRBJ1-4	NA	NA	CASSPTELNEKLFF	TGTGCCAGCAGCCCGACAGAGCTTAATGAAAAACTGTTTTTT
TRBV7-2	TRBJ2-1	NA	TRBD1	CASSSPGQFNEQFF	TGTGCCAGCAGCTCACCGGGACAGTTCAATGAGCAGTTCTTC
TRBV9	TRBJ1-2	NA	NA	CASSQSRGGYTF	TGTGCCAGCAGCCAGAGCAGGGGAGGCTACACCTTC
TRBV27	TRBJ1-6	NA	TRBD1	CASSLATRQGSSYNSPLHF	TGTGCCAGCAGTCTCGCTACAAGACAGGGAAGCTCCTATAATTCACCCCTCCACTTT
TRBV18	TRBJ1-4	NA	NA	CASSAQRAREEKLFF	TGTGCCAGCTCAGCTCAGAGGGCACGGGAAGAAAAACTGTTTTTT
TRBV19	TRBJ2-3	NA	TRBD1	CASSDRTGGRTDTQYF	TGTGCCAGTAGTGACAGGACAGGGGGCCGGACTGATACGCAGTATTTT
TRBV9	TRBJ1-1	NA	TRBD1	CASSVTGGLMNTEAFF	TGTGCCAGCAGCGTTACAGGGGGCCTAATGAACACTGAAGCTTTCTTT
TRBV28	TRBJ1-1	NA	TRBD1	CASSPVAGGLGVTEAFF	TGTGCCAGCAGTCCCGTGGCAGGGGGCCTGGGGGTCACTGAAGCTTTCTTT
TRBV7-8	TRBJ1-5	once	NA	CASSLSGGGRQPQHF	TGTGCCAGCAGCTTGTCCGGGGGGGGGCGTCAGCCCCAGCATTTT
TRBV3-1/TRBV3-2	TRBJ1-6	NA	NA	CASTRSGGAIGSPLHF	TGTGCCAGCACCCGGTCAGGAGGGGCCATTGGTTCACCCCTCCACTTT
TRBV7-6	TRBJ2-2	NA	NA	CASRGVGAGELFF	TGTGCCAGCAGGGGGGTGGGGGCCGGGGAGCTGTTTTTT